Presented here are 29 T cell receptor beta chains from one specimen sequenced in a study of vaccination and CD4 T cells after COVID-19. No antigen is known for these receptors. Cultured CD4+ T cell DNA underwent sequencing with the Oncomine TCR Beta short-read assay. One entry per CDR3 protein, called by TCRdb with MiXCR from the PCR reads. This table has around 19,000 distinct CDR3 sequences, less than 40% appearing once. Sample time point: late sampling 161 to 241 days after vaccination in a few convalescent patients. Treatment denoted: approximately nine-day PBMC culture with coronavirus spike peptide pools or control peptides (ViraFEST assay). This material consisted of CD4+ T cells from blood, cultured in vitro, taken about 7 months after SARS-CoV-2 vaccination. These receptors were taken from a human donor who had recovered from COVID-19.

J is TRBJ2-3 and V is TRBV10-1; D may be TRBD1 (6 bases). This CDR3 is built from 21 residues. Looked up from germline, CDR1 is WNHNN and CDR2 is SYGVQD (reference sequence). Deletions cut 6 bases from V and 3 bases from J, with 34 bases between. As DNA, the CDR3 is TGCGCCAGCAGCAAACGGAATACCGGGACAAGGTTTCCACCTTCTACAGATACGCAGTATTTT. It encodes CASSKRNTGTRFPPSTDTQYF.

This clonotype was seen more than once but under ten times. The CDR3 nucleotides read TGTGCCAGCTCACGGGGACATCCTGGGAGTGTCGAGCAGTACTTC. Translated, it gives CASSRGHPGSVEQYF. V gene TRBV6-1 combines with J gene TRBJ2-7; D perhaps matches TRBD1 (6 bases). The CDR3 sequence is 15 residues long. Germline V gene lookup returns CDR1 MNHNS and CDR2 SASEGT. V lost 8 bases, J lost 6 bases, and 23 bases lay in between.

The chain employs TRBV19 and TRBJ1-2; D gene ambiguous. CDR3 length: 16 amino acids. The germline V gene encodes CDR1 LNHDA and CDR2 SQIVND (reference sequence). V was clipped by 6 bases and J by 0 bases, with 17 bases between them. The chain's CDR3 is CASRSYSGKSNYGYTF. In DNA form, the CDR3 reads TGTGCCAGTAGGTCCTACAGTGGCAAGTCTAACTATGGCTACACCTTC. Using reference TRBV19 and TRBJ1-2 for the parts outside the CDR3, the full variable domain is DGGITQSPKYLFRKEGQNVTLSCEQNLNHDAMYWYRQDPGQGLRLIYYSQIVNDFQKGDIAEGYSVSREKKESFPLTVTSAQKNPTAFYLCASRSYSGKSNYGYTFGSGTRLTVV.

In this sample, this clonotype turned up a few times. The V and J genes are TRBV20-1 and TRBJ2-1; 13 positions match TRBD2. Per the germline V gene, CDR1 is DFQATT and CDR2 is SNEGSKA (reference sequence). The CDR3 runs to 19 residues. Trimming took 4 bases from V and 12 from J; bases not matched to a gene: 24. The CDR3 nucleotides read TGCAGTGCTACTCTGGCAGGGAGGATGACTAGCGGGAGGAAGGTGGGGCAGTTCTTC. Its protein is CSATLAGRMTSGRKVGQFF.

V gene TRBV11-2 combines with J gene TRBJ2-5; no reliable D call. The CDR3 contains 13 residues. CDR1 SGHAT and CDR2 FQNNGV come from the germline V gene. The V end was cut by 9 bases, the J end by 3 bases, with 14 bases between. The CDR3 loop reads CASATDFKETQYF. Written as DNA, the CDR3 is TGTGCCAGTGCTACAGACTTCAAAGAGACCCAGTACTTC. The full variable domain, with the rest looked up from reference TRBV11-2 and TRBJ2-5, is EAGVAQSPRYKIIEKRQSVAFWCNPISGHATLYWYQQILGQGPKLLIQFQNNGVVDDSQLPKDRFSAERLKGVDSTLKIQPAKLEDSAVYLCASATDFKETQYFGPGTRLLVL.

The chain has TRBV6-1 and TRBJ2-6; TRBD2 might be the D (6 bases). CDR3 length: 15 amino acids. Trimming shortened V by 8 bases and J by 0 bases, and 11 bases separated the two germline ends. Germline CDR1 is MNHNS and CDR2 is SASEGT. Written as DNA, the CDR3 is TGTGCCAGCGGAGGGTTGTTCTCTGGGGCCAACGTCCTGACTTTC. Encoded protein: CASGGLFSGANVLTF.

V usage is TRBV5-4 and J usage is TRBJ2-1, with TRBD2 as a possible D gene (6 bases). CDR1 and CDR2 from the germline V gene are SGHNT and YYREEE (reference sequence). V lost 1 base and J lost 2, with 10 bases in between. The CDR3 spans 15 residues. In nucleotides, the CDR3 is TGTGCCAGCAGCTTGTCGGGCGGGACCTACAATGAGCAGTTCTTC. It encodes CASSLSGGTYNEQFF.

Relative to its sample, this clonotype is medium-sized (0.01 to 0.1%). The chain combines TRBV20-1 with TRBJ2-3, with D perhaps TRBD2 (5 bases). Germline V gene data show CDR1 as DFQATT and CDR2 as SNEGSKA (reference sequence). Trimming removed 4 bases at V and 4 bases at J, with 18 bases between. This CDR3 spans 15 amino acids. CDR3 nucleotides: TGCAGTGCTATCGTCGGGGTAGCGAGTTCAGATACGCAGTATTTT. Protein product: CSAIVGVASSDTQYF.

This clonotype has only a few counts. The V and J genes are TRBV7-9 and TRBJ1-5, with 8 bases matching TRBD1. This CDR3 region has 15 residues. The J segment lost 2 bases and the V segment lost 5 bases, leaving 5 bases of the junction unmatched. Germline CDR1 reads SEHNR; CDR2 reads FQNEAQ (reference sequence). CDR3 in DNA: TGTGCCAGCAGCCAAGGGACAGGTCGCAATCAGCCCCAGCATTTT. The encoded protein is CASSQGTGRNQPQHF.

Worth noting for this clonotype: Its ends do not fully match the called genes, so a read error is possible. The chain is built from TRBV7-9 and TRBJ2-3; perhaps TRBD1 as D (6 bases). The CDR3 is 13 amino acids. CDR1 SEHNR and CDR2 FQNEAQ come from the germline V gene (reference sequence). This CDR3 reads CASSAVGADTRYF. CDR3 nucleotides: TGTGCCAGCTCCGCGGTGGGGGCAGATACGCGGTATTTT.

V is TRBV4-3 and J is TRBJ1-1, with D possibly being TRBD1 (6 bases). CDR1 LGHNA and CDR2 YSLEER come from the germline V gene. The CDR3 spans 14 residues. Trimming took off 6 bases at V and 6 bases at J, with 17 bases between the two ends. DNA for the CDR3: TGCGCCAGCAGGGTGGGACACCGATCTTCTGAAGCTTTCTTT. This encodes CASRVGHRSSEAFF.

CDR3 DNA: TGTGCCAGCAGTTTTGGTCTGAGACACGAGTACGAGCAGTACTTC. This encodes CASSFGLRHEYEQYF. The chain recombines TRBV27 with TRBJ2-7; no firm D call. CDR1 MNHEY and CDR2 SMNVEV come from the germline V gene (reference sequence). V was shortened by 3 bases and J by 4 bases, with 16 bases between the two germline ends. The CDR3 consists of 15 residues.

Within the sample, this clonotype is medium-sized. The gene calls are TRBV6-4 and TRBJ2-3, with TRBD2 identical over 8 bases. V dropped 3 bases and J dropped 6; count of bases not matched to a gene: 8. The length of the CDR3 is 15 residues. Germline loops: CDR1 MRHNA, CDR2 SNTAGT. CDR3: CASSEGREVTDTQYF. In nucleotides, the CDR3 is TGTGCCAGCAGTGAGGGGCGGGAGGTGACGGATACGCAGTATTTT.

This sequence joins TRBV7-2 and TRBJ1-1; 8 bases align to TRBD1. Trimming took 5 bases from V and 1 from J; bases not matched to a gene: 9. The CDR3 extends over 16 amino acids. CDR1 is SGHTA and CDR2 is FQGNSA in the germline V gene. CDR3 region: CASSQRTGIRNTEAFF. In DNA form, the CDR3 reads TGTGCCAGCAGCCAGAGGACAGGGATTCGGAACACTGAAGCTTTCTTT.

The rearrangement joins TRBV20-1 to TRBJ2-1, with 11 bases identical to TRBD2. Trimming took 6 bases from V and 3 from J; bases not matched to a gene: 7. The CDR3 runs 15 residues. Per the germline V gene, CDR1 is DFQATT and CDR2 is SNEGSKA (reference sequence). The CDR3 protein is CSAPLAGGYYNEQFF. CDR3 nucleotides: TGCAGTGCCCCCCTAGCGGGAGGTTACTACAATGAGCAGTTCTTC.

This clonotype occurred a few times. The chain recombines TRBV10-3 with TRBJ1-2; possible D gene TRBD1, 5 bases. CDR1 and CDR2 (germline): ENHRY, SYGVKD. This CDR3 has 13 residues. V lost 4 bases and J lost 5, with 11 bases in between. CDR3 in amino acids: CAISGGRAYGYTF. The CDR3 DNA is TGTGCCATCAGTGGGGGCAGGGCATATGGCTACACCTTC.

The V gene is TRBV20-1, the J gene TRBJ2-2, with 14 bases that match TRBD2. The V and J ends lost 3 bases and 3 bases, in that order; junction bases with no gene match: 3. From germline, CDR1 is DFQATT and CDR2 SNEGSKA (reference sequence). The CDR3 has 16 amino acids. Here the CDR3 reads CSARGLAGAHTGELFF. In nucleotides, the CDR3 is TGCAGTGCTAGGGGACTAGCGGGAGCCCACACCGGGGAGCTGTTTTTT.

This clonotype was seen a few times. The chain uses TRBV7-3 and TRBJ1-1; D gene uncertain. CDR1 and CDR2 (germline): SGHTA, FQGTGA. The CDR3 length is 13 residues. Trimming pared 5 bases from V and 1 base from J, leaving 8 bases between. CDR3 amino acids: CASSQQPNTEAFF. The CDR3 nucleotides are TGTGCCAGCAGCCAACAGCCGAACACTGAAGCTTTCTTT.

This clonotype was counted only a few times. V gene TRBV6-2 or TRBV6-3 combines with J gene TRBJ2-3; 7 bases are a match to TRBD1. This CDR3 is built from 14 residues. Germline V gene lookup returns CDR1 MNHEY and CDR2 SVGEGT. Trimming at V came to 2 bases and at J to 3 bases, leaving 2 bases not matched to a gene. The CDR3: CASSYRQGTDTQYF. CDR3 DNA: TGTGCCAGCAGTTACCGACAGGGAACAGATACGCAGTATTTT.

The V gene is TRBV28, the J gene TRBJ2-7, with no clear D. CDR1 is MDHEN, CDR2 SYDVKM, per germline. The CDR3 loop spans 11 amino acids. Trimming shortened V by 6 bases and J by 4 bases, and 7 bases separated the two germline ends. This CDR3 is CASRNPYEQYF. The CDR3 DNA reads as TGTGCCAGCAGGAACCCTTACGAGCAGTACTTC.

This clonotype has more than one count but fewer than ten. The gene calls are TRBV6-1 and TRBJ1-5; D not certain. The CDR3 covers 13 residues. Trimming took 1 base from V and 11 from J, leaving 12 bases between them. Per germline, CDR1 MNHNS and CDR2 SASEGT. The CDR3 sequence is CASSEVTAASQHF. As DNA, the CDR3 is TGTGCCAGCAGTGAAGTAACAGCCGCGTCCCAGCATTTT.

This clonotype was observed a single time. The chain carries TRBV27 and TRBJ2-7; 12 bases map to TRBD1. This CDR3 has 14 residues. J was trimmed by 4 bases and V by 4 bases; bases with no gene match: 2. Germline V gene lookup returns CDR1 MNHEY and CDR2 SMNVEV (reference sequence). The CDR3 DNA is TGTGCCAGCAGTTGGGGACAGGGGGCATACGAGCAGTACTTC. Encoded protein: CASSWGQGAYEQYF.

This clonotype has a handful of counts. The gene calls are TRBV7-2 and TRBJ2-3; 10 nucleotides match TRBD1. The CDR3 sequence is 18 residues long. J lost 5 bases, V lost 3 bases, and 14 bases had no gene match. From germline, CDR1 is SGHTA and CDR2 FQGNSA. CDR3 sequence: CASSFARARTGGQDTQYF. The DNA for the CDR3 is TGTGCCAGCAGCTTCGCGAGGGCCCGGACAGGGGGTCAAGATACGCAGTATTTT. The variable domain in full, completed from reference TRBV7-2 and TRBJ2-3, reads GAGVSQSPSNKVTEKGKDVELRCDPISGHTALYWYRQSLGQGLEFLIYFQGNSAPDKSGLPSDRFSAERTGGSVSTLTIQRTQQEDSAVYLCASSFARARTGGQDTQYFGPGTRLTVL.

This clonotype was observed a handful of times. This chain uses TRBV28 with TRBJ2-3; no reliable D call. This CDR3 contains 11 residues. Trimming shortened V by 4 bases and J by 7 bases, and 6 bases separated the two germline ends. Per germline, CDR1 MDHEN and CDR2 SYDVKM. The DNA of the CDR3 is TGTGCCAGCAGTTCGGAGTATACGCAGTATTTT. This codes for CASSSEYTQYF.

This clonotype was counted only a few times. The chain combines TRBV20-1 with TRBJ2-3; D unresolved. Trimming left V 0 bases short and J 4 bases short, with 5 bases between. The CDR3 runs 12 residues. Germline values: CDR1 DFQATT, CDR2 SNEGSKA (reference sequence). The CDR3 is CSARDGPDTQYF. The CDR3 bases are TGCAGTGCTAGAGATGGTCCAGATACGCAGTATTTT.

CDR3: CASSPRRGLGAYNEQFF. As DNA, the CDR3 is TGTGCCAGCAGCCCCCGGCGGGGACTAGGGGCCTACAATGAGCAGTTCTTC. V and J are TRBV6-1 and TRBJ2-1; 8 nucleotides match TRBD2. Losses at the gene ends were 6 bases for V and 2 bases for J; bases not matched to a gene: 12. CDR1 is MNHNS and CDR2 is SASEGT in the germline V gene. The CDR3 is 17 residues long.

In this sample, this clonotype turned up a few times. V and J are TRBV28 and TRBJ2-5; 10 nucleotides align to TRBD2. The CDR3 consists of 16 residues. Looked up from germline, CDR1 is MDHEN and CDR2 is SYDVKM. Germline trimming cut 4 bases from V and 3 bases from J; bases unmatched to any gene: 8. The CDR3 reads CASSSPSGRAEETQYF. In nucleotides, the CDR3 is TGTGCCAGCAGTTCCCCTAGCGGGAGAGCCGAAGAGACCCAGTACTTC.

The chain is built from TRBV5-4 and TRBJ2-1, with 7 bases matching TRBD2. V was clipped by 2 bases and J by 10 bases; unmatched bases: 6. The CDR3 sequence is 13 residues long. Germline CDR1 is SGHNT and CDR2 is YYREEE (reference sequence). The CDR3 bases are TGTGCCAGCAGCTTCAGACTAGCTGGCGAGCAGTTCTTC. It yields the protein CASSFRLAGEQFF.

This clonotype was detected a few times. The chain's CDR3 is CASNSGTSQVGTGELFF. Here the CDR3 DNA reads TGTGCCAGCAATTCCGGGACTAGCCAAGTAGGGACCGGGGAGCTGTTTTTT. The rearrangement joins TRBV7-9 to TRBJ2-2; 9 bases are a match to TRBD2. This CDR3 has 17 residues. V shed 7 bases and J 5 bases; nucleotides not matched to a gene: 14. The germline gives CDR1 SEHNR, CDR2 FQNEAQ (reference sequence).